This entry concerns a single T cell receptor (beta chain). The target antigen is unknown. Germline lookup yields CDR1 SGHRS and CDR2 YFSETQ. V lost 5 bases and J lost 0, with 12 bases in between. CDR3 length: 14 residues. Time point given: blood at routine non-recurrence follow-up after resection. Tumor, nontumor lung or frozen PBMC supplied whole RNA, sequenced without sorting. This sample was included in a study of spatial heterogeneity in lung cancer. Study outcomes and limitations: Among blood samples, ubiquitous expanded tumor TCRs appeared more at resection than at follow-up.

TCRdb itself ran the 5' RACE reads through MiXCR, one entry per CDR3 protein. The table lists 35,000 to 50,000 distinct CDR3 sequences, around 21% of them singletons. The sample consisted of PBMCs, taken at follow-up. The genes are TRBV5-1 and TRBJ2-7; weak D call: TRBD2 (5 bases). The source of this sequence is a female donor with early-stage non-small cell lung cancer. CDR3 region: CASRPIASSYEQYF. CDR3 DNA: TGCGCCAGCAGACCAATAGCGAGCTCCTACGAGCAGTACTTC.